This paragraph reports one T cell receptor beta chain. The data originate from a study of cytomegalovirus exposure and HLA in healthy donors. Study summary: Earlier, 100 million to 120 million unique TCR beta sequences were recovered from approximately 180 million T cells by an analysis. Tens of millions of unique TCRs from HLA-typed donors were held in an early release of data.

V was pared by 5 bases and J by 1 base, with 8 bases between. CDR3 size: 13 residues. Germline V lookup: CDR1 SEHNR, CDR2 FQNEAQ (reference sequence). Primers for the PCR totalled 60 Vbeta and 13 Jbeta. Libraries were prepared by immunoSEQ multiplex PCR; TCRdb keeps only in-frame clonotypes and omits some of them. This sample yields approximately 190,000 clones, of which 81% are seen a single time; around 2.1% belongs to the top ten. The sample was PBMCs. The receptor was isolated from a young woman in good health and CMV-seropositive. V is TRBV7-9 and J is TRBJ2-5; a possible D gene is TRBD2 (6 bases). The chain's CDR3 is CASSPGGQETQYF. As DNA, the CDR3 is TGTGCCAGCAGCCCCGGGGGCCAAGAGACCCAGTACTTC.